This T cell receptor (beta chain) was captured in a study of OX40 agonist ivuxolimab in advanced cancers. As for the study in general: At 65% to 85% male, the cohort had a mean age of roughly 60 years, ranging from about 20 to 79. Under the entry rules, prior anti-PD-1, anti-PD-L1 or anti-CTLA-4 therapy was allowed, and 35% to 40% had some.

Overall study results and limits: Clonal expansion was seen in CD4+ and CD8+ blood T cells by week 6 at 0.1 to 3.0 mg/kg.

The germline V gene encodes CDR1 SGHVS and CDR2 FQNEAQ. V gave up 1 base and J gave up 0 bases, with 10 bases separating them. CDR3 size: 16 residues. To note about this clone: The target antigen is unknown.

Only in-frame clones appear in the TCRdb table, and some are missing; sequencing was by immunoSEQ multiplex PCR. The sample has approximately 27,000 clones, about 90% seen once. The material was CD4+ or CD8+ T cells sorted from blood, obtained in a trial of the OX40 agonist ivuxolimab. The receptor was derived from an adult with an advanced solid tumor such as melanoma, head and neck, liver or kidney cancer. The rearrangement uses TRBV7-8 and TRBJ2-1, with D unresolved. The CDR3 is CASSLVDLSSYNEQFF. The CDR3 nucleotides read TGTGCCAGCAGCTTAGTGGATCTGAGCTCCTACAATGAGCAGTTCTTC.